This TCR beta chain originates from a study of molecular identifiers for immune sequencing clone quantification. TCRdb reprocessed the PCR reads via MiXCR and lists one record per CDR3 protein. This repertoire shows approximately 550,000 distinct CDR3 sequences, approximately 25% found once; its top ten account for over 0.6%. The source material was naive CD8+ T cells from blood, with Jurkat cell RNA spiked in. The subset here: FACS-sorted CD8+CD4-CCR7+CD45RA+ naive T cells. This TCR derives from a human donor in good health. Some libraries in this study had Jurkat cell RNA spiked in.

The CDR3 nucleotides read TGTGCCAGCAGAAGGGACACCGCTGCGCACACCGGGGAGCTGTTTTTT. Translated: CASRRDTAAHTGELFF. J is TRBJ2-2 and V is TRBV6-5; weak D call: TRBD1 (6 bases). This CDR3 is built from 16 residues. CDR1 and CDR2 from the germline V gene are MNHEY and SVGAGI. V was cut by 6 bases and J by 3 bases, with 17 bases left in between.